The 25 T cell receptor beta chains below all came from one sample that was sequenced in a study of blood T cell repertoires in COVID-19. Generated by immunoSEQ multiplex PCR, the TCRdb table keeps only in-frame clones and is missing some. The table lists about 97,000 clones, approximately 82% of them singletons, with 10% in the top ten. The sequencing input was peripheral blood. The receptor source for this set is a man aged 70-80 years with acute or convalescent COVID-19.

The chain carries TRBV10-1 and TRBJ1-1; possible D gene TRBD1, 6 bases. Germline V gene lookup returns CDR1 WNHNN and CDR2 SYGVQD (reference sequence). The V and J ends lost 5 bases and 3 bases respectively, with 13 bases between them. This CDR3 has 14 amino acids. CDR3 residues: CASSRTVGDTEAFF. The CDR3 DNA reads as TGCGCCAGCAGTAGGACAGTTGGCGACACTGAAGCTTTCTTT.

In its sample, this clone was seen a few times. The V gene is TRBV7-2, the J gene TRBJ2-1, with a weak D call TRBD2 (6 bases). The germline V and J ends were trimmed by 5 bases and 5 bases, with 13 bases remaining between them. Germline CDR1 reads SGHTA; CDR2 reads FQGNSA. CDR3 length: 14 residues. CDR3 residues: CASSPSSVNNEQFF. CDR3 in DNA: TGTGCCAGCAGCCCCTCTAGCGTCAACAATGAGCAGTTCTTC.

The chain has TRBV30 and TRBJ1-1, with D possibly TRBD1 on 6 matching bases. This CDR3 comprises 17 residues. Germline V gene lookup returns CDR1 GTSNPN and CDR2 SVGIG (reference sequence). Trimming shortened V by 5 bases and J by 0 bases, and 22 bases separated the two germline ends. CDR3 nucleotide sequence: TGTGCCTGGCTCCCGGGACAACCCAAACTCTTGAACACTGAAGCTTTCTTT. Translating gives CAWLPGQPKLLNTEAFF.

This clone has ten or more counts. This chain connects TRBV19 to TRBJ2-7, with 9 bases that match TRBD1. The germline gives CDR1 LNHDA, CDR2 SQIVND (reference sequence). The CDR3 runs 14 residues. Trimming took 5 bases from V and 3 from J; bases not matched to a gene: 5. CDR3 coding DNA: TGTGCCAGTAGTTCCCGGGACAGGGTCTACGAGCAGTACTTC. This codes for CASSSRDRVYEQYF.

Written as DNA, the CDR3 is TGTGCCAGCAGTTTAGGAGGGGGCCGCAATCAGCCCCAGCATTTT. As protein: CASSLGGGRNQPQHF. The chain has TRBV28 and TRBJ1-5; TRBD1 agrees at 7 bases. The length of the CDR3 is 15 residues. Germline V gene data show CDR1 as MDHEN and CDR2 as SYDVKM. V trimming: 2 bases; J trimming: 2 bases; junction bases outside the gene matches: 3. Filled out from reference TRBV28 and TRBJ1-5, the complete variable domain reads DVKVTQSSRYLVKRTGEKVFLECVQDMDHENMFWYRQDPGLGLRLIYFSYDVKMKEKGDIPEGYSVSREKKERFSLILESASTNQTSMYLCASSLGGGRNQPQHFGDGTRLSIL.

This chain connects TRBV7-8 to TRBJ1-1; no clear D gene. CDR1 and CDR2 from the germline V gene are SGHVS and FQNEAQ. The CDR3 sequence is 15 residues long. V lost 1 base, J lost 3 bases, and 12 bases lay in between. The CDR3 DNA is TGTGCCAGCAGCTTAGGTGGCCAAACATACACTGAAGCTTTCTTT. It translates to CASSLGGQTYTEAFF.

Written as DNA, the CDR3 is TGTGCCAGCAGTTACATTGAGAATCAGCCCCAGCATTTT. Amino acid sequence: CASSYIENQPQHF. V and J are TRBV6-2 or TRBV6-3 and TRBJ1-5; D is unclear. The germline CDR1 and CDR2 sequences are MNHEY and SVGEGT. The length of the CDR3 is 13 residues. V was pared by 2 bases and J by 4 bases, with 6 bases between.

This clone has more than one count but fewer than ten. The chain couples TRBV28 to TRBJ2-5; 7 positions match TRBD1. The germline CDR1 and CDR2 sequences are MDHEN and SYDVKM. The CDR3 runs to 14 residues. V dropped 6 bases and J dropped 1; count of bases not matched to a gene: 5. CDR3 protein: CASRTGSAQETQYF. For the CDR3, the DNA is TGTGCCAGCAGGACAGGGTCTGCCCAAGAGACCCAGTACTTC. The full variable domain, rest sourced from reference TRBV28 and TRBJ2-5, is DVKVTQSSRYLVKRTGEKVFLECVQDMDHENMFWYRQDPGLGLRLIYFSYDVKMKEKGDIPEGYSVSREKKERFSLILESASTNQTSMYLCASRTGSAQETQYFGPGTRLLVL.

This rearrangement joins TRBV7-9 to TRBJ2-1, with 7 positions matching TRBD1. The V and J ends lost 2 bases and 7 bases, in that order; junction bases with no gene match: 11. In germline, CDR1 is SEHNR, CDR2 FQNEAQ (reference sequence). The CDR3 runs to 16 residues. The CDR3 DNA reads as TGTGCCAGCAGCTTAAGGGGCAGGGGGAGAGAAAATGAGCAGTTCTTC. It yields the protein CASSLRGRGRENEQFF.

This clone was recorded once. V is TRBV30 and J is TRBJ1-4, with TRBD1 identical over 7 bases. CDR3 length: 14 residues. Per the germline V gene, CDR1 is GTSNPN and CDR2 is SVGIG (reference sequence). V trimming: 5 bases; J trimming: 7 bases; junction bases outside the gene matches: 10. In DNA form, the CDR3 reads TGTGCCTGGGAAAGGGGGCGCTTAGGTGAAAAACTGTTTTTT. Translation: CAWERGRLGEKLFF.

The V gene is TRBV7-3, the J gene TRBJ1-2; 7 nucleotides match TRBD1. The CDR3 extends over 15 amino acids. Trimming removed 5 bases from V and 8 bases from J; junction bases left unmatched: 14. The germline CDR1 and CDR2 sequences are SGHTA and FQGTGA. CDR3 loop: CASSASEGQLGGYTF. The CDR3 coding sequence is TGTGCCAGCAGCGCCAGCGAGGGACAGTTAGGCGGCTACACCTTC.

The rearrangement links TRBV7-9 to TRBJ2-3, with a possible D match to TRBD1 (5 bases). V lost 4 bases and J 3 bases, leaving 17 bases between the germline ends. The CDR3 covers 16 residues. Germline values: CDR1 SEHNR, CDR2 FQNEAQ (reference sequence). CDR3 in DNA: TGTGCCAGCAGCTCTAGGGGCGGAGTTGGAACAGATACGCAGTATTTT. Amino acid sequence: CASSSRGGVGTDTQYF.

The gene calls are TRBV27 and TRBJ1-4; TRBD1 matches 7 bases. The CDR3 is made up of 16 amino acids. Germline loops: CDR1 MNHEY, CDR2 SMNVEV (reference sequence). V shed 7 bases and J 5 bases; nucleotides not matched to a gene: 13. As DNA, the CDR3 is TGTGCCAGCAATCCGGGACGGGGACAGTGGAATGAAAAACTGTTTTTT. This sequence encodes CASNPGRGQWNEKLFF.

The chain links TRBV7-2 to TRBJ2-1; 10 bases fit TRBD2. This CDR3 has 14 residues. Germline values: CDR1 SGHTA, CDR2 FQGNSA. Trimming cost V 6 bases and J 9 bases; bases outside gene matches: 8. CDR3 coding DNA: TGTGCCAGCAGAAGAGCGGGGGGGAGGTTTGAGCAGTTCTTC. It encodes CASRRAGGRFEQFF.

The chain uses TRBV7-2 and TRBJ1-5, with 11 positions matching TRBD1. This CDR3 region has 15 residues. J gave up 6 bases and V 5 bases, and 6 bases lay outside the gene matches. Per germline, CDR1 SGHTA and CDR2 FQGNSA. This CDR3 reads CASSMGQGGFQPQHF. The CDR3 nucleotides read TGTGCCAGCAGCATGGGACAGGGGGGATTTCAGCCCCAGCATTTT.

This chain uses TRBV7-9 with TRBJ1-2; TRBD1 agrees at 8 bases. CDR3 length: 14 residues. The V and J ends lost 5 bases and 1 base, in that order; junction bases with no gene match: 3. Germline V CDR1 and CDR2: SEHNR, FQNEAQ (reference sequence). DNA of the CDR3: TGTGCCAGCAGCCCGACAGGGGTTAACTATGGCTACACCTTC. Translation gives CASSPTGVNYGYTF. The whole variable domain, remainder taken from reference TRBV7-9 and TRBJ1-2, is DTGVSQNPRHKITKRGQNVTFRCDPISEHNRLYWYRQTLGQGPEFLTYFQNEAQLEKSRLLSDRFSAERPKGSFSTLEIQRTEQGDSAMYLCASSPTGVNYGYTFGSGTRLTVV.

The J gene is TRBJ2-1, the V gene TRBV27; D is uncertain. Germline CDR1 reads MNHEY; CDR2 reads SMNVEV (reference sequence). The V and J ends lost 3 bases and 8 bases respectively, with 11 bases between them. There are 13 residues in the CDR3. CDR3 amino acids: CASSLPSVDEQFF. CDR3 coding DNA: TGTGCCAGCAGTTTGCCCAGTGTGGATGAGCAGTTCTTC.

This clone was seen only a few times. J is TRBJ1-5 and V is TRBV28, with D hard to call. This CDR3 is 12 amino acids long. CDR1 is MDHEN, CDR2 SYDVKM, per germline. Trimming stripped 6 bases from V and 9 bases from J, with 12 bases between. CDR3 DNA: TGTGCCAGCAGACCGACGGCGGGGCCCCAGCATTTT. It yields the protein CASRPTAGPQHF.

This chain links TRBV18 with TRBJ2-5; D is uncertain. The CDR3 contains 15 residues. From germline, CDR1 is KGHSH and CDR2 LQKENI. V shed 3 bases and J shed 2 bases, with 13 bases lying between them. In nucleotides, the CDR3 is TGTGCCAGCTCACCCCCCGGTTCGATACAAGAGACCCAGTACTTC. Protein product: CASSPPGSIQETQYF.

The chain joins TRBV30 to TRBJ1-3; 8 bases match TRBD1. J gave up 0 bases and V 1 base, and 14 bases lay outside the gene matches. Germline V gene data show CDR1 as GTSNPN and CDR2 as SVGIG (reference sequence). CDR3 length equals 19 residues. The CDR3 loop reads CAWSGRQGARRDSGNTIYF. Here the CDR3 DNA reads TGTGCCTGGAGTGGTCGGCAGGGGGCGAGGAGGGACTCTGGAAACACCATATATTTT.

The sample holds a few counts of this clone. The gene calls are TRBV6-2 or TRBV6-3 and TRBJ1-2; TRBD1 is a possible D gene (6 bases). Germline V gives CDR1 MNHEY, CDR2 SVGEGT. Trimming removed 5 bases at V and 0 bases at J, with 10 bases between. This CDR3 has 14 amino acids. The CDR3 coding sequence is TGTGCCAGCAGTGGTACAGGGACTAACTATGGCTACACCTTC. Translation: CASSGTGTNYGYTF.

This chain links TRBV7-2 with TRBJ2-1, with D maybe TRBD1 (5 bases). Germline-derived CDR1 and CDR2 are SGHTA and FQGNSA. With 5 bases removed from V and 3 bases from J, the gap between germline ends came to 11 bases. The CDR3 is 14 residues long. CDR3 nucleotide sequence: TGTGCCAGCAGCCCACACGACAGCTACAATGAGCAGTTCTTC. It translates to CASSPHDSYNEQFF.

This chain links TRBV14 with TRBJ2-6; tentative D call: TRBD1 (6 bases). The V end lost 1 base, the J end lost 1 base, and 8 bases lay between the germline ends. There are 16 residues in the CDR3. Germline V lookup: CDR1 SGHDN, CDR2 FVKESK. The CDR3 loop reads CASSQVTGSGANVLTF. DNA of the CDR3: TGTGCCAGCAGCCAAGTAACAGGGTCTGGGGCCAACGTCCTGACTTTC.

V gene TRBV18 combines with J gene TRBJ2-5; 8 positions agree with TRBD2. The CDR3 sequence is 15 residues long. V lost 6 bases to trimming and J lost 1 base; unmatched junction nucleotides: 7. Germline values: CDR1 KGHSH, CDR2 LQKENI. DNA of the CDR3: TGTGCCAGCTCCCCAGGGCGGGGGGTCCAAGAGACCCAGTACTTC. It encodes CASSPGRGVQETQYF.

The chain has TRBV30 and TRBJ1-5; TRBD1 might be the D (5 bases). This CDR3 region has 16 residues. Trimming stripped 2 bases from V and 4 bases from J, with 18 bases between. Per germline, CDR1 GTSNPN and CDR2 SVGIG (reference sequence). The CDR3 DNA reads TGTGCCTGGAGTCCTCCAGGGAAGGGCGATAATCAGCCCCAGCATTTT. This sequence encodes CAWSPPGKGDNQPQHF.